Presented here are 24 T cell receptor beta chains from one specimen sequenced in a study of blood T cells in healthy people across ages. A second about 7 to 11 cycle PCR used barcoded and J-beta primers. TCRdb independently ran MiXCR on the 5' RACE reads; one entry per CDR3 protein. The data contain 1,500,000 or so distinct CDR3 sequences, almost 60% of them seen just once; the ten biggest clones take up 5% to 7%. Sequencing was carried out using blood. The receptors come from a man aged 18 to 30 in good health.

The chain couples TRBV10-3 to TRBJ1-1; no clear D. Germline V gene lookup returns CDR1 ENHRY and CDR2 SYGVKD. This CDR3 has 15 residues. The ends were cut back, 0 bases at V and 1 base at J, with 9 bases in the middle. Here the CDR3 DNA reads TGTGCCATCAGTGAGTCGGGCCCGAAGAACACTGAAGCTTTCTTT. This encodes CAISESGPKNTEAFF.

This clonotype has just a few counts. The gene calls are TRBV27 and TRBJ2-1; D is perhaps TRBD1 (5 bases). The CDR3 loop spans 12 amino acids. Trimming removed 6 bases from V and 8 bases from J, with 11 bases in between. Germline V gene lookup returns CDR1 MNHEY and CDR2 SMNVEV (reference sequence). The CDR3 is CASRPWGDEQFF. Written as DNA, the CDR3 is TGTGCCAGCAGGCCCTGGGGCGATGAGCAGTTCTTC.

This chain joins TRBV6-2 or TRBV6-3 and TRBJ2-4; TRBD1 aligns across 9 bases. The J call may be in error: the DNA end matches TRBJ2-7 better. Germline V lookup: CDR1 MNHEY, CDR2 SVGEGT. The CDR3 runs 17 residues. CDR3 bases: TGTGCCAGCCATTCTAACTGGAGGACAGGGGCCCCCTACGAGCAGTACTTC. Protein: CASHSNWRTGAPYEQYF.

This sequence joins TRBV20-1 and TRBJ2-4, with D perhaps TRBD1 (5 bases). V was pared by 3 bases and J by 13 bases, with 16 bases between. Germline-derived CDR1 and CDR2 are DFQATT and SNEGSKA (reference sequence). The CDR3 sequence is 12 residues long. This CDR3 is CSASNSRGTQYF. DNA for the CDR3: TGCAGTGCTAGCAACAGTAGGGGTACCCAGTACTTC.

The chain has TRBV19 and TRBJ2-5; 7 nucleotides line up with TRBD1. The CDR3 is 14 residues long. The germline gives CDR1 LNHDA, CDR2 SQIVND (reference sequence). J gave up 1 base and V 11 bases, and 10 bases lay outside the gene matches. This CDR3 is CASNAGQVQETQYF. In DNA form, the CDR3 reads TGTGCCTCCAACGCAGGACAGGTCCAAGAGACCCAGTACTTC. The full variable domain, with the rest looked up from reference TRBV19 and TRBJ2-5, is DGGITQSPKYLFRKEGQNVTLSCEQNLNHDAMYWYRQDPGQGLRLIYYSQIVNDFQKGDIAEGYSVSREKKESFPLTVTSAQKNPTAFYLCASNAGQVQETQYFGPGTRLLVL.

This chain uses TRBV15 with TRBJ2-4; TRBD2 matches 9 bases. The CDR3 length is 18 residues. With 0 bases clipped from V and 0 bases from J, the junction kept 6 bases outside the gene matches. Germline loops: CDR1 LNHNV, CDR2 YYDKDF (reference sequence). The CDR3 sequence is CATSRDQSGRLAKNIQYF. Here the CDR3 DNA reads TGTGCCACCAGCAGAGATCAAAGCGGGAGGCTAGCCAAAAACATTCAGTACTTC.

The chain couples TRBV9 to TRBJ2-1; D is unresolved. V dropped 3 bases and J dropped 10 bases, with 5 bases sitting between them. This CDR3 region has 10 residues. CDR1 and CDR2 (germline): SGDLS, YYNGEE. The CDR3 protein is CASSALEQFF. CDR3 bases: TGTGCCAGCAGCGCCTTGGAGCAGTTCTTC.

J is TRBJ2-1 and V is TRBV6-2 or TRBV6-3; D unresolved. The CDR3 extends over 13 amino acids. CDR1 is MNHEY and CDR2 is SVGEGT in the germline V gene. V shed 5 bases and J shed 2 bases, with 7 bases lying between them. The CDR3 bases are TGTGCCAGCAGTAACCAACCCTACAATGAGCAGTTCTTC. Translation gives CASSNQPYNEQFF.

The chain carries TRBV4-2 and TRBJ2-5, with a tentative D call TRBD2 (5 bases). The CDR3 has 13 residues. The germline CDR1 and CDR2 sequences are LGHNA and YNFKEQ. V was trimmed by 7 bases and J by 11 bases, leaving 20 bases between them. The CDR3 nucleotides read TGTGCCAGCACCTCACTACGGGGAAATGAGCAGTACTTC. Amino acids: CASTSLRGNEQYF.

V usage is TRBV7-6 and J usage is TRBJ2-1, with a possible D match to TRBD1 (5 bases). The CDR3 has 16 residues. CDR1 SGHVS and CDR2 FNYEAQ come from the germline V gene. V dropped 0 bases and J dropped 3 bases, with 12 bases sitting between them. Written as DNA, the CDR3 is TGTGCCAGCAGCTTAGCCCAGGGCAGGATCTACAATGAGCAGTTCTTC. This codes for CASSLAQGRIYNEQFF.

Only a few counts were recorded for this clonotype. J is TRBJ2-5 and V is TRBV4-1; TRBD2 agrees at 13 bases. The DNA end favors TRBJ2-7, so the J call may be wrong. This CDR3 has 18 residues. From germline, CDR1 is MGHRA and CDR2 YSYEKL. CDR3 sequence (DNA): TGCGCCAGCAGCCAAGTACTGGGACTAGCGGGGAATATTTACGAGCAGTACTTC. Residues: CASSQVLGLAGNIYEQYF.

The chain has TRBV29-1 and TRBJ2-5, with D perhaps TRBD1 (6 bases). The end of the DNA aligns better with TRBJ2-7, so the J call may be wrong. CDR1 and CDR2 (germline): SQVTM, ANQGSEA. CDR3 length equals 12 residues. The CDR3 protein is CSVGIQGYEQYF. CDR3 sequence (DNA): TGCAGCGTTGGGATACAGGGATACGAGCAGTACTTC.

In its sample, this clonotype was seen a few times. The CDR3 reads CASSLTSLNGAFF. CDR3 DNA sequence: TGTGCCAGCAGCTTAACGTCGTTGAATGGAGCTTTCTTT. The chain couples TRBV7-9 to TRBJ1-1, with unresolved D. This CDR3 has 13 amino acids. The V and J ends lost 2 bases and 10 bases respectively, with 14 bases between them. Looked up from germline, CDR1 is SEHNR and CDR2 is FQNEAQ (reference sequence).

This clonotype was counted once. The rearrangement uses TRBV27 and TRBJ2-4; possibly TRBD2 for D (6 bases). With 3 bases removed from V and 13 bases from J, the gap between germline ends came to 16 bases. The germline V gene encodes CDR1 MNHEY and CDR2 SMNVEV (reference sequence). CDR3 length equals 13 residues. Written as DNA, the CDR3 is TGTGCCAGCAGTTTTGGCCCCCCCCGGGAGCAGTACTTC. Translating gives CASSFGPPREQYF.

This chain links TRBV29-1 with TRBJ2-2, with 8 positions matching TRBD1. The germline V gene encodes CDR1 SQVTM and CDR2 ANQGSEA. This CDR3 comprises 17 residues. Trimming at V came to 6 bases and at J to 0 bases, leaving 12 bases not matched to a gene. DNA of the CDR3: TGCAGCGTCCTTACGACAGGGGACCTCGCGAACACCGGGGAGCTGTTTTTT. It translates to CSVLTTGDLANTGELFF.

The rearrangement uses TRBV24-1 and TRBJ1-2, with 9 bases aligning to TRBD1. With 3 bases clipped from V and 5 bases from J, the junction kept 6 bases outside the gene matches. This CDR3 comprises 15 residues. The germline V gene has CDR1 KGHDR and CDR2 SFDVKD. DNA of the CDR3: TGTGCCACCAGTGATGAACAGGGGGCCTTTTATGGCTACACCTTC. This codes for CATSDEQGAFYGYTF.

The chain links TRBV7-2 to TRBJ2-3; D is ambiguous. This CDR3 region has 14 residues. Germline CDR1 reads SGHTA; CDR2 reads FQGNSA. V lost 3 bases and J 4 bases, leaving 11 bases between the germline ends. DNA for the CDR3: TGTGCCAGCAGCTTTGACCCTAACCCAGATACGCAGTATTTT. Amino acid sequence: CASSFDPNPDTQYF.

The chain recombines TRBV6-6 with TRBJ2-3; D is unresolved. There are 15 residues in the CDR3. Germline CDR1 is MNHNY and CDR2 is SVGAGI (reference sequence). Trimming shortened V by 7 bases and J by 0 bases, and 14 bases separated the two germline ends. The CDR3 sequence is CASKEGPGSTDTQYF. The CDR3 DNA reads as TGTGCCAGCAAGGAAGGGCCCGGTAGCACAGATACGCAGTATTTT.

The V and J genes are TRBV20-1 and TRBJ2-7; TRBD2 matches 12 bases. The DNA end is a closer match to TRBJ2-1, so the J assignment may be wrong. Germline V CDR1 and CDR2: DFQATT, SNEGSKA (reference sequence). This CDR3 is 15 amino acids long. CDR3 protein: CSATGLAGQNNEQFF. The DNA for the CDR3 is TGCAGTGCGACCGGACTAGCGGGACAAAACAATGAGCAGTTCTTC.

The chain combines TRBV6-5 with TRBJ2-1; D is undetermined. The CDR3 covers 13 residues. Per the germline V gene, CDR1 is MNHEY and CDR2 is SVGAGI. V was trimmed by 2 bases and J by 6 bases, leaving 8 bases between them. The CDR3: CASSYGPSNEQFF. Written as DNA, the CDR3 is TGTGCCAGCAGTTACGGCCCGTCCAATGAGCAGTTCTTC.

The CDR3 DNA follows: TGTGCCAGCTCACCAAAGATCGAGTCGCACCAAGAGACCCAGTACTTC. Translated: CASSPKIESHQETQYF. V is TRBV18 and J is TRBJ2-5; D is uncertain. Looked up from germline, CDR1 is KGHSH and CDR2 is LQKENI. This CDR3 has 16 residues. Trimming took off 2 bases at V and 0 bases at J, with 13 bases between the two ends.

The rearrangement links TRBV20-1 to TRBJ2-7; D is perhaps TRBD1 (5 bases). The CDR3 is made up of 15 amino acids. V lost 0 bases and J 3 bases, leaving 15 bases between the germline ends. Germline CDR1 reads DFQATT; CDR2 reads SNEGSKA (reference sequence). The CDR3 DNA sequence: TGCAGTGCTAGAGATCAGGTTGATCAGGGCTACGAGCAGTACTTC. It translates to CSARDQVDQGYEQYF.

This chain links TRBV7-2 with TRBJ2-3, with D maybe TRBD2 (6 bases). The CDR3 length is 13 residues. CDR1 and CDR2 from the germline V gene are SGHTA and FQGNSA. V dropped 3 bases and J dropped 4 bases, with 8 bases sitting between them. The CDR3 spells CASSFWEADTQYF. In DNA, the CDR3 is TGTGCCAGCAGCTTCTGGGAGGCAGATACGCAGTATTTT.

In this sample, this clonotype turned up a few times. The genes are TRBV7-2 and TRBJ2-1; tentatively, D is TRBD1 or TRBD2 (5 bases each). The V gene's germline CDR1 is SGHTA and CDR2 FQGNSA. Trimming shortened V by 1 base and J by 1 base, and 14 bases separated the two germline ends. This CDR3 has 17 amino acids. This CDR3 reads CASSLDVGTGSYNEQFF. CDR3 nucleotide sequence: TGTGCCAGCAGCTTAGATGTCGGGACGGGGTCCTACAATGAGCAGTTCTTC.